The 20 T cell receptor beta chains presented below share a single source sample, sequenced in a study of T cell responses to AZD1222 COVID-19 vaccine. Produced via immunoSEQ multiplex PCR; TCRdb's table is partial and in-frame only. Among approximately 27,000 clones listed, under 90% were seen once. The sequences come from peripheral blood, collected on day 0 of AZD1222 vaccination. The receptors shown here come from an adult in good health.

The rearrangement links TRBV7-2 to TRBJ2-7; TRBD1 might be the D (5 bases). The CDR3 runs to 14 residues. Germline V gene data show CDR1 as SGHTA and CDR2 as FQGNSA. V was clipped by 4 bases and J by 5 bases, with 15 bases between them. As DNA, the CDR3 is TGTGCCAGCAGCTCCCAGTCTGGGGCCCACGAGCAGTACTTC. Protein product: CASSSQSGAHEQYF. Variable domain in full (rest from reference TRBV7-2 and TRBJ2-7): GAGVSQSPSNKVTEKGKDVELRCDPISGHTALYWYRQSLGQGLEFLIYFQGNSAPDKSGLPSDRFSAERTGGSVSTLTIQRTQQEDSAVYLCASSSQSGAHEQYFGPGTRLTVT.

This chain connects TRBV5-8 to TRBJ1-6, with D possibly matching TRBD1 (5 bases). CDR1 and CDR2 from the germline V gene are SGHTS and YDEGEE. V was shortened by 1 base and J by 8 bases, with 10 bases between the two germline ends. The CDR3 loop spans 14 amino acids. This chain's CDR3 is CASSLIGVDSPLHF. CDR3 bases: TGTGCCAGCAGCTTGATAGGGGTTGATTCACCCCTCCACTTT.

This sequence joins TRBV6-6 and TRBJ2-7; TRBD1 might be the D (7 bases). Trimming pared 2 bases from V and 3 bases from J, leaving 11 bases between. The CDR3 is made up of 14 amino acids. Germline CDR1 is MNHNY and CDR2 is SVGAGI (reference sequence). The CDR3, as DNA: TGTGCCAGCAGTTACGTTCAGGGGGGCTACGAGCAGTACTTC. Translated: CASSYVQGGYEQYF.

This sequence joins TRBV2 and TRBJ1-5; D perhaps matches TRBD1 (6 bases). The CDR3 covers 16 residues. CDR1 and CDR2 (germline): SNHLY, FYNNEI. V dropped 6 bases and J dropped 3 bases, with 18 bases sitting between them. The CDR3 DNA sequence: TGTGCCAGCAGGGAGCCGGGGGGCAACCCCAATCAGCCCCAGCATTTT. Amino acid sequence: CASREPGGNPNQPQHF.

This clone was detected once. The rearrangement joins TRBV30 to TRBJ1-5, with D uncertain. The CDR3 consists of 13 residues. The germline V gene has CDR1 GTSNPN and CDR2 SVGIG (reference sequence). V shed 0 bases and J shed 1 base, with 4 bases lying between them. CDR3: CAWSVYSNQPQHF. The CDR3 DNA reads as TGTGCCTGGAGTGTATACAGCAATCAGCCCCAGCATTTT.

This chain uses TRBV19 with TRBJ1-1; 8 bases fit TRBD1. V lost 8 bases and J lost 6; bases outside the gene matches: 8. Germline V lookup: CDR1 LNHDA, CDR2 SQIVND (reference sequence). The CDR3 is 13 residues long. CDR3 loop: CASGQGAWAEAFF. Written as DNA, the CDR3 is TGTGCCAGTGGCCAGGGGGCTTGGGCTGAAGCTTTCTTT.

This chain connects TRBV5-3 to TRBJ1-2; 8 bases line up with TRBD1. TRBV5-3 is assigned to the ORF class and has an uncertain function. J gave up 4 bases and V 4 bases, and 9 bases lay outside the gene matches. This CDR3 contains 15 residues. CDR3 residues: CARSMGQVILYGYTF. The CDR3 coding sequence is TGTGCCAGAAGCATGGGACAGGTGATTCTCTATGGCTACACCTTC.

The CDR3 here is CASSDQRETQYF. CDR3 bases: TGTGCCAGCAGTGACCAGCGGGAGACCCAGTACTTC. The V and J genes are TRBV2 and TRBJ2-5; D is possibly TRBD2 (5 bases). Trimming took 3 bases from V and 5 from J, leaving 7 bases between them. The CDR3 has 12 amino acids. CDR1 and CDR2 from the germline V gene are SNHLY and FYNNEI.

This chain uses TRBV29-1 with TRBJ1-1, with 7 nucleotides matching TRBD1. Germline assignment: CDR1 SQVTM and CDR2 ANQGSEA. The J segment lost 11 bases and the V segment lost 7 bases, leaving 13 bases of the junction unmatched. This CDR3 is 12 amino acids long. The CDR3 region has the DNA TGCAGCGCCGAAGGGGGCGGCTTCCCCGCTTTCTTT. Translating gives CSAEGGGFPAFF.

This chain joins TRBV5-1 and TRBJ2-3; D is uncertain. Germline CDR1 and CDR2: SGHRS and YFSETQ. The CDR3 length is 12 residues. V lost 0 bases and J 6 bases, leaving 5 bases between the germline ends. The CDR3 sequence: CASSLAGDTQYF. CDR3 bases: TGCGCCAGCAGCTTGGCCGGGGATACGCAGTATTTT.

This chain uses TRBV7-2 with TRBJ2-2; D unclear. V was trimmed by 1 base and J by 8 bases, leaving 5 bases between them. Germline values: CDR1 SGHTA, CDR2 FQGNSA. CDR3 size: 12 residues. CDR3 sequence: CASSLVLGELFF. CDR3 bases: TGTGCCAGCAGCTTAGTACTTGGGGAGCTGTTTTTT. The full variable domain, its missing parts supplied by reference TRBV7-2 and TRBJ2-2, is GAGVSQSPSNKVTEKGKDVELRCDPISGHTALYWYRQSLGQGLEFLIYFQGNSAPDKSGLPSDRFSAERTGGSVSTLTIQRTQQEDSAVYLCASSLVLGELFFGEGSRLTVL.

This chain uses TRBV2 with TRBJ2-1; a possible D gene is TRBD2 (6 bases). The germline V gene encodes CDR1 SNHLY and CDR2 FYNNEI. The CDR3 extends over 12 amino acids. V shed 6 bases and J shed 15 bases, with 18 bases lying between them. This CDR3 is CASSGDSPKAFF. CDR3 DNA: TGTGCCAGCAGCGGGGACTCCCCGAAGGCGTTCTTC.

This clone was found once. The chain employs TRBV5-4 and TRBJ2-3; D remains ambiguous. Trimming left V 0 bases short and J 7 bases short, with 6 bases between. CDR3 length equals 12 residues. CDR1 and CDR2 from the germline V gene are SGHNT and YYREEE (reference sequence). The CDR3 nucleotides read TGTGCCAGCAGCTTGGAGAGATATACGCAGTATTTT. Protein sequence: CASSLERYTQYF.

As concerns this clone: A junction boundary mismatches the germline segment, possibly from a read error. J is TRBJ2-1 and V is TRBV20-1; D is uncertain. The CDR3 runs to 10 residues. Germline CDR1 DFQATT, CDR2 SNEGSKA (reference sequence). CDR3 in amino acids: CSGRYNEQFF. In DNA form, the CDR3 reads TGCAGTGGTAGATACAATGAGCAGTTCTTC.

This chain uses TRBV2 with TRBJ2-7; D might be TRBD2 (6 bases). The germline V gene has CDR1 SNHLY and CDR2 FYNNEI. Trimming shortened V by 5 bases and J by 0 bases, and 11 bases separated the two germline ends. This CDR3 spans 14 amino acids. CDR3 DNA sequence: TGTGCCAGCAGTTCCGGGGGACCCTCCTACGAGCAGTACTTC. This encodes CASSSGGPSYEQYF.

The V call is TRBV3-1 (or the pseudogene TRBV3-2), the J call TRBJ2-1; 9 nucleotides match TRBD2. The CDR3 has 17 amino acids. The trim removed 0 bases at V and 4 bases at J, leaving 7 bases unmatched. Germline values: CDR1 LGHDT, CDR2 YNNKEL (reference sequence). The CDR3 is CASSQEWLAGLYNEQFF. The CDR3 region has the DNA TGTGCCAGCAGCCAAGAATGGCTAGCGGGGTTATACAATGAGCAGTTCTTC.

The CDR3 loop reads CARRGRTSNQPQHF. The DNA of the CDR3 is TGCGCCAGGCGGGGACGGACTAGCAATCAGCCCCAGCATTTT. The chain couples TRBV5-1 to TRBJ1-5; D is possibly TRBD1 (5 bases). Trimming cost V 8 bases and J 0 bases, with 12 bases left between them. The CDR3 contains 14 residues. The V gene's germline CDR1 is SGHRS and CDR2 YFSETQ.

The DNA for the CDR3 is TGTGCCAGCAGTTGGGAGACCCAGTACTTC. As protein: CASSWETQYF. V and J are TRBV6-5 and TRBJ2-5; D gene uncertain. Germline loops: CDR1 MNHEY, CDR2 SVGAGI. The CDR3 spans 10 residues. Trimming left V 4 bases short and J 5 bases short, with 2 bases between.

The CDR3 nucleotides read TGTGCCAGTAGTGAAAGCTGGACGGGGAACACTGAAGCTTTCTTT. It translates to CASSESWTGNTEAFF. The V and J genes are TRBV19 and TRBJ1-1; D remains unclear. This CDR3 region has 15 residues. CDR1 is LNHDA, CDR2 SQIVND, per germline (reference sequence). V was cut by 5 bases and J by 1 base, with 14 bases left in between.

V and J are TRBV18 and TRBJ2-3; TRBD2 matches at 9 bases. V shed 3 bases and J 5 bases; nucleotides not matched to a gene: 9. This CDR3 has 16 residues. Germline CDR1 reads KGHSH; CDR2 reads LQKENI. The CDR3 protein is CASSPSLAGVGDTQYF. DNA of the CDR3: TGTGCCAGCTCACCGTCGTTAGCGGGAGTCGGAGATACGCAGTATTTT.